This TCR beta chain was identified in a study of OX40 agonist ivuxolimab in advanced cancers. Per the germline V gene, CDR1 is MNHEY and CDR2 is SMNVEV (reference sequence). From its first to its last residue, the CDR3 has 16 amino acids. About this clone: The limits of the CDR3 on the DNA are not certain, so only TCRdb's listed CDR3 is given.

Using immunoSEQ multiplex PCR, the repertoire was profiled, and TCRdb retains in-frame clones only, with some absent. Of 65,000 to 80,000 clones detected, about nine tenths appear once; the ten largest clones hold 0.7% to 0.9%. V and J are TRBV27 and TRBJ1-2; the table's TRBD1 call for D was not verified on the DNA. The sequences come from CD4+ or CD8+ T cells sorted from blood, collected in a trial of the OX40 agonist ivuxolimab. The receptor was isolated from an adult with an advanced solid tumor such as melanoma, head and neck, liver or kidney cancer. CDR3 sequence: CASSFGPGRTNYGYTF.